These T cell receptor beta chains were read from a single sample in a study of pediatric ulcerative colitis. The table came from immunoSEQ multiplex PCR; TCRdb's copy has only in-frame clones and leaves some out. The data hold tens of thousands of clones, with about 90% observed a single time. Sequencing used blood. All receptors derive from a boy aged 10-17 years with severe ulcerative colitis. CDR3s include the opening cysteine and the closing phenylalanine or tryptophan. The D gene is left open where the match is weak. Some rows mark clone size as missing; the rest say once, few, many or name a class of expanded clone.

V gene: TRBV11-2; clone size: -; D gene: -; J gene: TRBJ2-1; CDR3 DNA: TGTGCCAGCAGCCAGCCTAGTTATGAGCAGTTCTTC; CDR3 protein: CASSQPSYEQFF
V gene: TRBV5-6; clone size: -; D gene: TRBD1; J gene: TRBJ2-7; CDR3 DNA: TGTGCCAGCAGCTTTCGGGGACAACAGGGGGCCTACGAGCAGTACTTC; CDR3 protein: CASSFRGQQGAYEQYF
V gene: TRBV7-9; clone size: -; D gene: -; J gene: TRBJ1-4; CDR3 DNA: TGTGCCAGCAGCTTAGGGGGGATTTGGGAAAAACTGTTTTTT; CDR3 protein: CASSLGGIWEKLFF
V gene: TRBV6-6; clone size: -; D gene: TRBD1; J gene: TRBJ2-7; CDR3 DNA: TGTGCCAGCAGTGATCAGGGGGACGGCACCTACGAGCAGTACTTC; CDR3 protein: CASSDQGDGTYEQYF
V gene: TRBV2; clone size: -; D gene: -; J gene: TRBJ2-7; CDR3 DNA: TGTGCCAGTGGGGGGACGGATTCCTACGAGCAGTACTTC; CDR3 protein: CASGGTDSYEQYF
V gene: TRBV11-2; clone size: once; D gene: -; J gene: TRBJ2-7; CDR3 DNA: TGTGCCAGCAGCTTGTTCCCCATCTACGAGCAGTACTTC; CDR3 protein: CASSLFPIYEQYF
V gene: TRBV7-8; clone size: -; D gene: -; J gene: TRBJ2-7; CDR3 DNA: TGTGCCAGCAGCTCCCAGGGATCCGAGCAGTACTTC; CDR3 protein: CASSSQGSEQYF
V gene: TRBV29-1; clone size: -; D gene: -; J gene: TRBJ1-1; CDR3 DNA: TGCAGCGTTGTAGGGTCCCCATGGGAAACTGAAGCTTTCTTT; CDR3 protein: CSVVGSPWETEAFF
V gene: TRBV5-8; clone size: -; D gene: TRBD1; J gene: TRBJ1-1; CDR3 DNA: TGTGCCAGCAGCTTAGGGACAGGGGTAACTGAAGCTTTCTTT; CDR3 protein: CASSLGTGVTEAFF
V gene: TRBV7-9; clone size: -; D gene: -; J gene: TRBJ2-3; CDR3 DNA: TGTGCCAGCAGCTTGAGGGACACTTTCACAGATACGCAGTATTTT; CDR3 protein: CASSLRDTFTDTQYF
V gene: TRBV7-2; clone size: -; D gene: -; J gene: TRBJ2-7; CDR3 DNA: TGTGCCAGCAGCCCCGCCCAGGGCTGGGACGAGCAGTACTTC; CDR3 protein: CASSPAQGWDEQYF
V gene: TRBV19; clone size: -; D gene: -; J gene: TRBJ2-7; CDR3 DNA: TGTGCCAGTAGTGCCGCCTCGTCCCACTACGAGCAGTACTTC; CDR3 protein: CASSAASSHYEQYF
V gene: TRBV29-1; clone size: -; D gene: TRBD2; J gene: TRBJ2-5; CDR3 DNA: TGCAGCGTGACCGGGACTAGCGGCCAAGAGACCCAGTACTTC; CDR3 protein: CSVTGTSGQETQYF
V gene: TRBV6-1; clone size: -; D gene: -; J gene: TRBJ1-1; CDR3 DNA: TGTGCCAGCACCCTACGGACAGTTACTGAAGCTTTCTTT; CDR3 protein: CASTLRTVTEAFF
V gene: TRBV4-2; clone size: -; D gene: -; J gene: TRBJ2-7; CDR3 DNA: TGTGCCAGCAGCCAAGATCTAAGCTCCTACGAGCAGTACTTC; CDR3 protein: CASSQDLSSYEQYF
V gene: TRBV19; clone size: -; D gene: -; J gene: TRBJ2-1; CDR3 DNA: TGTGCCAGCCGCAGTGACCACGGGACCTACAATGAGCAGTTCTTC; CDR3 protein: CASRSDHGTYNEQFF
V gene: TRBV6-1; clone size: -; D gene: -; J gene: TRBJ2-7; CDR3 DNA: TGTGCCAGCAGTGACCCCAGCAACTCCTACGAGCAGTACTTC; CDR3 protein: CASSDPSNSYEQYF
V gene: TRBV5-1; clone size: -; D gene: -; J gene: TRBJ2-6; CDR3 DNA: TGCGCCAGCAGCTTGGGCGAGAGTAGCTCTGGGGCCAACGTCCTGACTTTC; CDR3 protein: CASSLGESSSGANVLTF